A selection of T cell receptor delta chains follows, all from one sample in a study of Vδ1+ human thymocytes. With CATT, TCRdb re-called clones from the multiplex PCR reads. The sample includes 80,000 or so delta-chain clones, around 34% of them seen just once. Material for sequencing was Vdelta1+ gamma-delta thymocytes from the thymus. Source of these receptors: a boy less than two years old who had congenital heart surgery. Both conserved end residues are part of each CDR3. A D gene is named only where the DNA matches it firmly. Clone size is given for some rows only: seen once, a few or many times, or a class if the clone is expanded.

abundance	len	d_gene	v_gene	j_gene	CDR3aa	CDR3nt
once	19	TRDD2	TRDV1	TRDJ1	CALGELGPSYGHRTDKLIF	TGTGCTCTTGGGGAACTCGGACCTTCCTACGGCCATCGAACCGATAAACTCATCTTT
few	18	NA	TRDV1	TRDJ1	CALGETVPTGDYTDKLIF	TGTGCTCTTGGGGAAACCGTGCCCACGGGGGACTACACCGATAAACTCATCTTT
NA	16	TRDD3	TRDV1	TRDJ1	CALGGGILQYTDKLIF	TGTGCTCTTGGGGGGGGGATCCTCCAGTACACCGATAAACTCATCTTT
NA	19	TRDD3	TRDV1	TRDJ1	CALGEADYWGIRYTDKLIF	TGTGCTCTTGGGGAAGCAGATTACTGGGGGATACGGTACACCGATAAACTCATCTTT
few	17	NA	TRDV1	TRDJ1	CALGERTYWFRTDKLIF	TGTGCTCTTGGGGAACGCACGTACTGGTTTAGGACCGATAAACTCATCTTT
NA	17	NA	TRDV1	TRDJ1	CALGTFLVLGSTDKLIF	TGTGCTCTTGGGACCTTCCTCGTACTGGGGTCGACCGATAAACTCATCTTT
NA	16	NA	TRDV1	TRDJ1	CALGATFLSGTDKVIF	TGTGCTCTTGGGGCAACTTTCTTGAGCGGGACCGATAAAGTCATCTTT
NA	16	NA	TRDV1	TRDJ1	CALGEFTGETTDKLIF	TGTGCTCTTGGGGAATTTACGGGGGAAACTACCGATAAACTCATCTTT
few	25	TRDD3	TRDV1	TRDJ1	CALGARPSKRRPRLGGYPNTDKLIF	TGTGCTCTTGGGGCCCGGCCTTCCAAACGCCGCCCCAGACTTGGGGGATATCCGAACACCGATAAACTCATCTTT
few	15	NA	TRDV1	TRDJ1	CALGEVGGDTDKLIF	TGTGCTCTTGGGGAAGTTGGAGGGGACACCGATAAACTCATCTTT
NA	24	TRDD3	TRDV1	TRDJ1	CALGQGTSVLLILGDTRASDKLTF	TGTGCTCTTGGGCAAGGGACCAGCGTCCTACTGATCCTGGGGGATACGCGTGCATCCGATAAACTCACCTTT
NA	16	NA	TRDV1	TRDJ1	CALGEVPGTYPDKLIF	TGTGCTCTTGGGGAAGTCCCGGGTACTTACCCCGATAAACTCATCTTT
NA	19	NA	TRDV1	TRDJ1	CALGELSLHGERYTDKLIF	TGTGCTCTTGGGGAACTGTCACTACACGGGGAACGGTACACCGATAAACTCATCTTT
NA	21	TRDD3	TRDV1	TRDJ1	CALGELMGSLRIRKYTDKLIF	TGTGCTCTTGGGGAACTTATGGGTAGCCTGAGGATACGCAAGTACACCGATAAACTCATCTTT
NA	20	NA	TRDV1	TRDJ1	CALEGFLQKRDRGYTDKLIF	TGTGCTCTTGAAGGGTTCCTACAGAAGAGGGATAGGGGGTACACCGATAAACTCATCTTT
NA	26	TRDD3	TRDV1	TRDJ1	CALGRSPAAPRGYWGTYYQNTDKLIF	TGTGCTCTTGGGCGATCCCCAGCGGCCCCCCGAGGGTACTGGGGGACCTACTACCAGAACACCGATAAACTCATCTTT
NA	21	NA	TRDV1	TRDJ1	CALGERLPTSLGATYTDKLIF	TGTGCTCTTGGGGAGCGCCTTCCTACATCACTGGGGGCTACGTACACCGATAAACTCATCTTT
few	17	TRDD3	TRDV2	TRDJ1	CACDSLLGDTGRVWDIF	TGTGCCTGTGACTCTTTACTGGGGGATACGGGTAGGGTTTGGGACATCTTT
few	17	TRDD2	TRDV1	TRDJ1	CALGEAFLGRDGAKLIF	TGTGCTCTTGGGGAAGCCTTCCTAGGGCGGGATGGGGCTAAACTCATCTTT
few	19	TRDD3	TRDV2	TRDJ1	CACDTGVLGDTPCTDKLIF	TGTGCCTGTGACACCGGGGTACTGGGGGATACGCCCTGCACCGATAAACTCATCTTT
NA	21	NA	TRDV1	TRDJ1	CALGDPSYPLLGHLYTDKLIF	TGTGCTCTTGGGGATCCCTCCTACCCCCTGCTGGGGCACTTGTACACCGATAAACTCATCTTT
NA	20	NA	TRDV1	TRDJ1	CALGELTTVSWRTYTDKLIF	TGTGCTCTTGGGGAACTAACTACGGTTTCCTGGAGAACGTACACCGATAAACTCATCTTT
few	24	TRDD3	TRDV1	TRDJ1	CALGELGNGLPLYWGIRGTDKLIF	TGTGCTCTTGGGGAACTAGGGAACGGCCTTCCTTTATACTGGGGGATACGCGGCACCGATAAACTCATCTTT
NA	19	TRDD2	TRDV1	TRDJ1	CALGGLPTFLPSYTDKLIF	TGTGCTCTTGGGGGCCTCCCTACGTTCCTACCGTCGTACACCGATAAACTCATCTTT
many	21	TRDD3	TRDV2	TRDJ3	CACDTFFTGGYGSWDTRQMFF	TGTGCCTGTGACACCTTCTTTACTGGGGGATACGGGTCCTGGGACACCCGACAGATGTTTTTC
few	19	NA	TRDV1	TRDJ1	CALGALLPLSLQYTDKLIF	TGTGCTCTTGGGGCCCTGCTGCCCCTATCCCTTCAGTACACCGATAAGCTCATCTTT
few	22	NA	TRDV1	TRDJ1	CALGERAFHTTGALRDTDKLIF	TGTGCTCTTGGGGAACGGGCCTTCCACACTACTGGGGCCTTACGAGACACCGATAAACTCATCTTT
NA	19	TRDD3	TRDV1	TRDJ1	CALGTSLSTGGRGTDKLIF	TGTGCTCTTGGGACTTCCTTATCAACTGGGGGAAGAGGCACCGATAAACTCATCTTT
few	15	TRDD3	TRDV1	TRDJ1	CALGVGSLGENKLIF	TGTGCTCTTGGGGTGGGGTCGTTGGGGGAGAATAAACTCATCTTT
once	17	NA	TRDV1	TRDJ1	CALGELTKGGLTDKLIF	TGTGCTCTTGGGGAACTAACAAAAGGGGGACTCACCGATAAACTCATCTTT
NA	24	TRDD3	TRDV1	TRDJ1	CALGDFPVVLPKPILLGDIPKLIF	TGTGCTCTTGGGGACTTCCCAGTTGTCCTTCCTAAGCCAATTTTACTGGGGGATATACCCAAACTCATCTTT
few	20	TRDD3	TRDV1	TRDJ1	CALGELVPRPGGLYTDKLIF	TGTGCTCTTGGGGAACTCGTCCCAAGACCTGGGGGATTATACACCGATAAACTCATCTTT
NA	20	NA	TRDV1	TRDJ1	CALGELEMPEDYVDTDKLIF	TGTGCTCTTGGGGAATTGGAAATGCCCGAGGATTATGTAGACACCGATAAACTCATCTTT
NA	22	TRDD3	TRDV1	TRDJ1	CALGDLSFPSTGGYEATDKLIF	TGTGCTCTTGGGGATCTTTCATTCCCCAGTACTGGGGGATACGAGGCCACCGATAAACTCATCTTT
NA	19	NA	TRDV1	TRDJ1	CALGEVAVPHCGGTDKLIF	TGTGCTCTTGGGGAAGTAGCAGTCCCTCATTGTGGGGGCACCGATAAACTCATCTTT